These 8 T cell receptor beta chains were all obtained from the same sample, sequenced in a study of T cell repertoires in cytomegalovirus infection. TCRdb passed the reads through MiXCR, listing each CDR3 protein once. The sample holds some 240,000 distinct CDR3 sequences, approximately 15% seen once. Sequencing was done on a sample of CD8+ T cells from PBMCs. These receptors came from a human donor in good health (CMV status not recorded). Some clones in this sample may be carry-over from other donors' samples.

The rearrangement joins TRBV9 to TRBJ1-1; 11 bases agree with TRBD1. Germline V CDR1 and CDR2: SGDLS, YYNGEE. Trimming at V came to 1 base and at J to 13 bases, leaving 9 bases not matched to a gene. The CDR3 has 14 amino acids. Here the CDR3 DNA reads TGTGCCAGCAGCGTATCGGGGACAGGGGGATCAGTTTTCTTT. This gives the protein CASSVSGTGGSVFF.

The CDR3, as DNA: TGTGCCAGCAGTCTGGGGGCGCGAGGAGAGACCCAGTACTTC. Amino acid sequence: CASSLGARGETQYF. The chain links TRBV6-2 or TRBV6-3 to TRBJ2-5, with D possibly being TRBD1 (6 bases). The CDR3 spans 14 residues. With 5 bases removed from V and 4 bases from J, the gap between germline ends came to 14 bases. CDR1 is MNHEY and CDR2 is SVGEGT in the germline V gene.

This clonotype was detected many times. This chain joins TRBV7-8 and TRBJ1-3; tentatively, D is TRBD1 (5 bases). V lost 3 bases and J lost 1, with 19 bases in between. Germline CDR1 SGHVS, CDR2 FQNEAQ. This CDR3 has 18 residues. CDR3 amino acids: CASSFVVKAPGSGNTIYF. The CDR3 region has the DNA TGTGCCAGCAGCTTCGTTGTAAAGGCCCCAGGGTCTGGAAACACCATATATTTT. The complete variable domain, with remaining parts taken from reference TRBV7-8 and TRBJ1-3, reads GAGVSQSPRYKVAKRGQDVALRCDPISGHVSLFWYQQALGQGPEFLTYFQNEAQLDKSGLPSDRFFAERPEGSVSTLKIQRTQQEDSAVYLCASSFVVKAPGSGNTIYFGEGSWLTVV.

This clonotype was observed at least ten times. The chain couples TRBV7-2 to TRBJ1-2; weak D call: TRBD1 (6 bases). This CDR3 is built from 15 residues. Germline CDR1 SGHTA, CDR2 FQGNSA. The V end was cut by 2 bases, the J end by 0 bases, with 10 bases between. The CDR3 protein is CASSLWGASNYGYTF. The CDR3 bases are TGTGCCAGCAGCTTATGGGGGGCGTCTAACTATGGCTACACCTTC.

The chain is built from TRBV2 and TRBJ1-2; D gene ambiguous. Deletions cut 2 bases from V and 3 bases from J, with 7 bases between. Germline CDR1 and CDR2: SNHLY and FYNNEI. The CDR3 spans 13 residues. As DNA, the CDR3 is TGTGCCAGCAGTGAATACGTGCACTATGGCTACACCTTC. It specifies CASSEYVHYGYTF.

V usage is TRBV5-6 and J usage is TRBJ2-3, with D possibly matching TRBD1 (7 bases). Trimming removed 4 bases at V and 3 bases at J, with 15 bases between. The CDR3 is 15 amino acids. The V gene's germline CDR1 is SGHDT and CDR2 YYEEEE. The DNA for the CDR3 is TGTGCCAGCAGCATTCGGACAGGAGGGACAGATACGCAGTATTTT. Translating gives CASSIRTGGTDTQYF.

The V call is TRBV20-1, the J call TRBJ1-2, with TRBD1 matching 7 bases. CDR1 and CDR2 (germline): DFQATT, SNEGSKA (reference sequence). Trimming cost V 6 bases and J 3 bases; bases outside gene matches: 7. The CDR3 spans 13 residues. The CDR3, as DNA: TGCAGTGCAAATGACAGGGAGGACTATGGCTACACCTTC. Protein sequence: CSANDREDYGYTF.

CDR3 coding DNA: TGTGCCAGCAGCCCCACTGTGTCGGGGGAGGGTTTCTTC. It encodes CASSPTVSGEGFF. This rearrangement joins TRBV12-3 or TRBV12-4 to TRBJ2-1; 7 bases match TRBD2. The V segment lost 6 bases and the J segment 16 bases; nucleotides outside the gene matches: 15. The CDR3 length is 13 residues.